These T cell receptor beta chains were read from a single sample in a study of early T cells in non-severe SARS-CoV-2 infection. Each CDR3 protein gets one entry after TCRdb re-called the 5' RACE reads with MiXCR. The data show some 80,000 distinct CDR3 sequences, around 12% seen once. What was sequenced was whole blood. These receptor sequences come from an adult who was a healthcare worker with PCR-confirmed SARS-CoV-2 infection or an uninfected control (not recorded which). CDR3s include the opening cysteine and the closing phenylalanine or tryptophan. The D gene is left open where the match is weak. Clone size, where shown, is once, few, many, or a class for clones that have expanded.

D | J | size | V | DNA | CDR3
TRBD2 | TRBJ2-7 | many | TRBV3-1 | TGTGCCAGCAGCCAAACGCGGGAGACCCACGAGCAGTACTTC | CASSQTRETHEQYF
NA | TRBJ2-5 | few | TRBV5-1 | TGCGCCACAAAGGAAGGGGAAGAGACCCAGTACTTC | CATKEGEETQYF
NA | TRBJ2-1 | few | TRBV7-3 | TGTGCCAGCAGCTTAACGCGGGCCGAGCAGTTCTTC | CASSLTRAEQFF
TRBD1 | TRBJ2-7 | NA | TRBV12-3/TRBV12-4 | TGTGCCAGCAGAATGGGACAGGGGCCCTACGAGCAGTACTTC | CASRMGQGPYEQYF
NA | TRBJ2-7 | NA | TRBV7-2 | TGTGCCAGCAGCTTAAAAGGGCCGGTTACCTACGAGCAGTACTTC | CASSLKGPVTYEQYF
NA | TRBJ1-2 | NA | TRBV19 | TGTGCCAGTAGTATCGGACTTTCAAGGGGCTACACCTTC | CASSIGLSRGYTF
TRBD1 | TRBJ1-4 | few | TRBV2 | TGTGCCAGCAGTCGAATCCGGGACAGCCATAATGAAAAACTGTTTTTT | CASSRIRDSHNEKLFF
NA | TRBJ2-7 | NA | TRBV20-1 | TGCAGTGCGGCCAAATACGGGACCTACGAGCAGTACTTC | CSAAKYGTYEQYF
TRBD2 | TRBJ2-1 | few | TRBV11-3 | TGTGCCAGCAGCCCCCGCGGTAAGCGGGAGGGCCAAAACTACAATGAGCAGTTCTTC | CASSPRGKREGQNYNEQFF
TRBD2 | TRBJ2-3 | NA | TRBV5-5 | TGTGCCAGCAGCTTCAGACTAGCGACGATGTCTAGCACAGATACGCAGTATTTT | CASSFRLATMSSTDTQYF
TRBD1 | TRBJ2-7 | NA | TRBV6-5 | TGTGCCAGCAGCAAAGGGACAGACTACGAGCAGTACTTC | CASSKGTDYEQYF
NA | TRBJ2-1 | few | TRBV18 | TGTGCCAGCTCACCCGAGGGGAGCTCCTACAATGAGCAGTTCTTC | CASSPEGSSYNEQFF
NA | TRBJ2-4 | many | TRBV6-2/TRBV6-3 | TGTGCCAGCAGTTGGGGACTTTCTCCGTACTTC | CASSWGLSPYF
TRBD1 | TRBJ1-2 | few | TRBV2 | TGTGCCAGTAGAACAGGGGGCGGTATCGATGGCTACACCTTC | CASRTGGGIDGYTF
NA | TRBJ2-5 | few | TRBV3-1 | TGTGCCAGCAGCCAAAAAGAGACCCAGTACTTC | CASSQKETQYF
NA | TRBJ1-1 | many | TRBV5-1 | TGCGCCAGCAGCTCCACGGCGGGGAGTACTGAAGCTTTCTTT | CASSSTAGSTEAFF
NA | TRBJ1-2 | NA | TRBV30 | TGTGCCTGGAGTGTACCTTTGAACTATGGCTACACCTTC | CAWSVPLNYGYTF
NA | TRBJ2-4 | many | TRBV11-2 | TGTGCCAGCAGCTTACGGCGCACAAGGCTAGCCAAAAACATTCAGTACTTC | CASSLRRTRLAKNIQYF
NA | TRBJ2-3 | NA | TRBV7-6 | TGTGCCAGCAGCTCCTCATATTCTAGCACAGATACGCAGTATTTT | CASSSSYSSTDTQYF
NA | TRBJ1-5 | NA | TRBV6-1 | TGTACCAGCTCCTACGGACCAGGGTCGGATCAGCCCCAGCATTTT | CTSSYGPGSDQPQHF
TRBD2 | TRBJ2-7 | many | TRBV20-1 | TGCAGTGCGTACCTCCCCGGGAGGTACGAGCAGTACTTC | CSAYLPGRYEQYF
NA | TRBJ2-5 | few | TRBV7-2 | TGTGCCAGCAGCCCAAAGGCGCAGCAAGAGACCCAGTACTTC | CASSPKAQQETQYF
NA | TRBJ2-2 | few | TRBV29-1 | TGCAGCGTTGAAGATCCGAGGCGGGCCGGCGGGGAGCTGTTTTTT | CSVEDPRRAGGELFF
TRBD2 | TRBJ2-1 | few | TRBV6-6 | TGTGCCAGCAGTCACCCGAAGACTAGCGGGAGGGACCTCGATGAGCAGTTCTTC | CASSHPKTSGRDLDEQFF
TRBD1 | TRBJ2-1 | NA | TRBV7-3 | TGTGCCAGCAGCTTAGGACCAGGGGGCAGGAATGAGCAGTTCTTC | CASSLGPGGRNEQFF
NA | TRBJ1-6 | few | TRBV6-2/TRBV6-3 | TGTGCCAGCAGCGGTCTTCAGACACCCCTCCACTTT | CASSGLQTPLHF
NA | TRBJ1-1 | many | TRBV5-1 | TGCGCCAGCAGCTTAGTTAACCCGGAAAACTTGCGTGAAGCTTTCTTT | CASSLVNPENLREAFF
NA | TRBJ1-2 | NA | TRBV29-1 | TGCAGCGTTGAAGAGAGGTCAGCGACTAACTATGGCTACACCTTC | CSVEERSATNYGYTF
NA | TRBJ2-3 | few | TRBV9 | TGTGCCAGCAGCGTAGGGAGAGCTAGCACAGATACGCAGTATTTT | CASSVGRASTDTQYF
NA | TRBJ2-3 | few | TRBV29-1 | TGCAGCGAGCTCAGGGGCACCACAGATACGCAGTATTTT | CSELRGTTDTQYF
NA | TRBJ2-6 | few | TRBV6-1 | TGTGCCAGCAGGGAAAGGGTCGACAGAATTGGAGCTGGGGCCAACGTCCTGACTTTC | CASRERVDRIGAGANVLTF
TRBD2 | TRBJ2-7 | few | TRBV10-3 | TGTGCCACCTCGCGGACTAGCGGGGGGGCCTACGAGCAGTACTTC | CATSRTSGGAYEQYF
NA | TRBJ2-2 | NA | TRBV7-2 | TGTGCCAGCAGCTTACGGGGGCTAGCGAACACCGGGGAGCTGTTTTTT | CASSLRGLANTGELFF
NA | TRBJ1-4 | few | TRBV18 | TGTGCCAGCTCACCAAGAGGCGAGGGAACTAATGAAAAACTGTTTTTT | CASSPRGEGTNEKLFF
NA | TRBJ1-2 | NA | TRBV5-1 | TGCGCCAGCAGCTTAGACGGGGGCTACACCTTC | CASSLDGGYTF
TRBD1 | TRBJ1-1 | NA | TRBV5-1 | TGCGCCAGCAGCCTCAGACAGGGGCGGAACACTGAAGCTTTCTTT | CASSLRQGRNTEAFF
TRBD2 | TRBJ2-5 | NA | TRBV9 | TGTGCCAGCAGCCCCGGAGCGGGAGGGATTGATGAGACCCAGTACTTC | CASSPGAGGIDETQYF
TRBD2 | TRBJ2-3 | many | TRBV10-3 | TGTGCCATCAGTCAGACTAGCGGGATTGGTACAGATACGCAGTATTTT | CAISQTSGIGTDTQYF
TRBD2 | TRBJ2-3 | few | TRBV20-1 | TGCAGTGCTAGTGGGACTAGCGGGAGGGGCCGCCGCACAGATACGCAGTATTTT | CSASGTSGRGRRTDTQYF
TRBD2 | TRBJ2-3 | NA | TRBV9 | TGTGCCAGCAGCCCCGGGACTAGCGGGAACACAGATACGCAGTATTTT | CASSPGTSGNTDTQYF
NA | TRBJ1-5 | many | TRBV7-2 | TGTGCCAGCAGCTTAGCCGATCAGCCCCAGCATTTT | CASSLADQPQHF
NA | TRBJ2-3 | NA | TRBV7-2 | TGTGCCAGCAGGCAGAACACAGATACGCAGTATTTT | CASRQNTDTQYF
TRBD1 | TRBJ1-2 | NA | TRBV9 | TGTGCCAGCAGCCCCCGGACAGGGTACTATGGCTACACCTTC | CASSPRTGYYGYTF
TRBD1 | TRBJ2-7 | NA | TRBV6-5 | TGTGCCAGCAGACAGGGGACGGTAGCCGAGCAGTACTTC | CASRQGTVAEQYF
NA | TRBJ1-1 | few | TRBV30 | TGTGCCTGGAGTGCCGGACCGTACACTGAAGCTTTCTTT | CAWSAGPYTEAFF
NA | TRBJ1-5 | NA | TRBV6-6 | TGTGCCAGCAGTGGGACTCACCAGCCCCAGCATTTT | CASSGTHQPQHF
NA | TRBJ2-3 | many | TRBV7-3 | TGTGCCAGCAGGCCCGATCCCACAGATACGCAGTATTTT | CASRPDPTDTQYF
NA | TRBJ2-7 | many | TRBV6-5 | TGTGCCAGCAGTCAGAGGGGCATCGAGCAGTACTTC | CASSQRGIEQYF
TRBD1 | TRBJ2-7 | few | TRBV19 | TGTGCCAGTAGTAACACCCGGGACAGAACCTACGAGCAGTACTTC | CASSNTRDRTYEQYF
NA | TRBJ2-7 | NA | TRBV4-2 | TGTGCCAGCAGCCAAGTGTACGGGTACGAGCAGTACTTC | CASSQVYGYEQYF